This T cell receptor (beta chain) was documented in a study of cytomegalovirus exposure and HLA in healthy donors. Between the trimmed V and J ends, which lost 3 bases and 2 bases, there was a span of 10 bases. The CDR3 spans 14 residues. Per germline, CDR1 KGHSH and CDR2 LQKENI. Using immunoSEQ multiplex PCR, the repertoire was profiled, and TCRdb retains in-frame clones only, with some absent. Seen here are under 200,000 clones, 86% observed once, and the top ten hold approximately 2%. This clone was seen a handful of times. This clonotype was sampled from a woman younger than 30 in good health and CMV-seronegative. Sequenced sample: PBMCs. The chain couples TRBV18 to TRBJ1-2; weak D call: TRBD1 (6 bases). In DNA, the CDR3 is TGTGCCAGCTCACCCGTTGGACAGAACTATGGCTACACCTTC. It codes for CASSPVGQNYGYTF.